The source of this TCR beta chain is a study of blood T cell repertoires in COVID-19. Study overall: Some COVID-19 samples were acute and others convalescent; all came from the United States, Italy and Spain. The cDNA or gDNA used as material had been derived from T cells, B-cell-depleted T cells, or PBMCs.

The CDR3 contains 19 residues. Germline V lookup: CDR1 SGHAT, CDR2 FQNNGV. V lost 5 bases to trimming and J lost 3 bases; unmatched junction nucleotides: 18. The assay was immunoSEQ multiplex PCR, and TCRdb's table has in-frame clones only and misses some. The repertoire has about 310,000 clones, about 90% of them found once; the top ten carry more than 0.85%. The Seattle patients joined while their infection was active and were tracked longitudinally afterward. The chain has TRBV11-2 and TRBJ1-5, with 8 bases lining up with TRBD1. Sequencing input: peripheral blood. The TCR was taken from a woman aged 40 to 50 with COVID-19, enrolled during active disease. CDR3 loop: CASSPHPGQGGVVNQPQHF. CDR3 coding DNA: TGTGCCAGCAGCCCGCATCCCGGACAGGGCGGTGTGGTCAATCAGCCCCAGCATTTT.